The 16 T cell receptor beta chains below come from one sample, sequenced in a study of T cell repertoires in cytomegalovirus infection. TCRdb re-analysed the reads in MiXCR, keeping a single row per CDR3 protein. The sample shows around 100,000 distinct CDR3 sequences, 20% to 30% of them seen only once. The specimen was CD8+ T cells from PBMCs. Every receptor here comes from a human donor in good health (CMV status not recorded). Some clones in this sample may be carry-over from other donors' samples.

This sequence joins TRBV29-1 and TRBJ2-5; no clear D. Trimming removed 4 bases at V and 5 bases at J, with 5 bases between. This CDR3 is 10 amino acids long. The germline CDR1 and CDR2 sequences are SQVTM and ANQGSEA. The chain's CDR3 is CSVVRETQYF. In DNA form, the CDR3 reads TGCAGCGTTGTGAGGGAGACCCAGTACTTC.

This chain links TRBV9 with TRBJ2-3; D gene ambiguous. The V and J ends lost 1 base and 0 bases respectively, with 12 bases between them. CDR1 SGDLS and CDR2 YYNGEE come from the germline V gene. The CDR3 runs 16 residues. CDR3 nucleotide sequence: TGTGCCAGCAGCGTATCCAACGGAGAGAGCACAGATACGCAGTATTTT. Protein: CASSVSNGESTDTQYF.

This clonotype has a handful of counts. The V and J genes are TRBV2 and TRBJ2-2, with TRBD2 matching over 16 bases. The V gene's germline CDR1 is SNHLY and CDR2 FYNNEI. The CDR3 is 17 amino acids. V gave up 11 bases and J gave up 5 bases; unmatched junction bases: 11. The DNA for the CDR3 is TGTGCCGTACCCGGGACTAGCGGGGGGGCAGGAACCGGGGAGCTGTTTTTT. Its protein is CAVPGTSGGAGTGELFF.

This clonotype has more than one count but fewer than ten. The chain employs TRBV7-2 and TRBJ1-1; 8 positions agree with TRBD1. CDR1 and CDR2 (germline): SGHTA, FQGNSA. Trimming removed 2 bases from V and 1 base from J; junction bases left unmatched: 18. The length of the CDR3 is 20 residues. The CDR3 protein is CASSLLVRGQGGFENTEAFF. DNA for the CDR3: TGTGCCAGCAGCTTACTAGTCAGGGGGCAGGGGGGGTTTGAGAACACTGAAGCTTTCTTT.

The rearrangement links TRBV11-2 to TRBJ2-2; no reliable D call. Trimming pared 6 bases from V and 6 bases from J, leaving 8 bases between. This CDR3 has 12 amino acids. CDR1 and CDR2 (germline): SGHAT, FQNNGV. In DNA, the CDR3 is TGTGCCAGCAGAGAGGTACCCGGGGAGCTGTTTTTT. It translates to CASREVPGELFF. Full variable domain (missing parts from reference TRBV11-2 and TRBJ2-2): EAGVAQSPRYKIIEKRQSVAFWCNPISGHATLYWYQQILGQGPKLLIQFQNNGVVDDSQLPKDRFSAERLKGVDSTLKIQPAKLEDSAVYLCASREVPGELFFGEGSRLTVL.

The J gene is TRBJ1-6, the V gene TRBV7-2; D call uncertain. The germline V gene has CDR1 SGHTA and CDR2 FQGNSA. V was shortened by 4 bases and J by 6 bases, with 10 bases between the two germline ends. The CDR3 has 14 amino acids. The CDR3 DNA reads TGTGCCAGCAGCTCTAGGGTCGGTAATTCACCCCTCCACTTT. The encoded protein is CASSSRVGNSPLHF.

The table lists this clonotype with many counts. This chain connects TRBV7-8 to TRBJ2-1; D possibly matches TRBD1 or TRBD2 (6 bases each). V was clipped by 5 bases and J by 6 bases, with 11 bases between them. The germline V gene has CDR1 SGHVS and CDR2 FQNEAQ. The CDR3 is 13 amino acids. The CDR3 sequence: CASSPRGPNEQFF. The CDR3 nucleotides are TGTGCCAGCAGCCCCCGGGGGCCCAATGAGCAGTTCTTC.

V gene TRBV11-2 combines with J gene TRBJ2-1, with D perhaps TRBD1 or TRBD2 (6 bases each). CDR3 length: 16 amino acids. V was shortened by 0 bases and J by 3 bases, with 12 bases between the two germline ends. The V gene's germline CDR1 is SGHAT and CDR2 FQNNGV. The CDR3 region has the DNA TGTGCCAGCAGCTTAGAACAGGGAGGTGACTACAATGAGCAGTTCTTC. It translates to CASSLEQGGDYNEQFF.

This sequence joins TRBV7-8 and TRBJ1-1, with D possibly being TRBD1 (5 bases). The CDR3 runs 18 residues. V was clipped by 6 bases and J by 3 bases, with 26 bases between them. Germline values: CDR1 SGHVS, CDR2 FQNEAQ. The CDR3 region is CASSVEGLQRKRDTEAFF. CDR3 nucleotide sequence: TGTGCCAGCAGTGTCGAGGGGCTCCAGAGAAAGAGGGACACTGAAGCTTTCTTT.

This clonotype was counted between two and nine times. The J gene is TRBJ1-4, the V gene TRBV7-9; the D gene is possibly TRBD1 (6 bases). Germline lookup yields CDR1 SEHNR and CDR2 FQNEAQ (reference sequence). Trimming pared 1 base from V and 8 bases from J, leaving 14 bases between. This CDR3 comprises 15 residues. CDR3 sequence: CASSLEGQLWEKLFF. The CDR3 DNA reads TGTGCCAGCAGCTTAGAGGGACAACTATGGGAAAAACTGTTTTTT.

The chain carries TRBV6-2 or TRBV6-3 and TRBJ2-5; D may correspond to TRBD1 or TRBD2 (6 bases each). Trimming left V 6 bases short and J 5 bases short, with 22 bases between. CDR1 is MNHEY, CDR2 SVGEGT, per germline. This CDR3 has 16 residues. CDR3 sequence (DNA): TGTGCCAGCAGCCTCAGGGTCGGGGGCGTGGAGGAGACCCAGTACTTC. The encoded protein is CASSLRVGGVEETQYF.

V usage is TRBV7-9 and J usage is TRBJ2-3; D not resolved. CDR3 length: 13 amino acids. The germline V gene encodes CDR1 SEHNR and CDR2 FQNEAQ (reference sequence). Trimming pared 5 bases from V and 0 bases from J, leaving 6 bases between. Here the CDR3 DNA reads TGTGCCAGCAGCCGTGACAGCACAGATACGCAGTATTTT. The encoded protein is CASSRDSTDTQYF.

This clonotype was observed a few times. This chain links TRBV7-2 with TRBJ1-6; the D is unclear. This CDR3 has 16 amino acids. Trimming shortened V by 3 bases and J by 4 bases, and 13 bases separated the two germline ends. Germline V gives CDR1 SGHTA, CDR2 FQGNSA. CDR3 DNA sequence: TGTGCCAGCAGCTTCGGTACACCGTCATATAATTCACCCCTCCACTTT. It is translated as CASSFGTPSYNSPLHF.

This clonotype was detected only once. This chain uses TRBV28 with TRBJ1-1, with 9 bases matching TRBD1. Germline CDR1 is MDHEN and CDR2 is SYDVKM. The CDR3 extends over 15 amino acids. V shed 5 bases and J 3 bases; nucleotides not matched to a gene: 7. The CDR3 DNA is TGTGCCAGCAGTGACCGGACAGGGGTTTACACTGAAGCTTTCTTT. Translating it yields CASSDRTGVYTEAFF.

This clonotype has a count of ten or more. This sequence joins TRBV6-1 and TRBJ2-7; D is uncertain. CDR1 is MNHNS, CDR2 SASEGT, per germline. The CDR3 is 12 amino acids. The V end was cut by 3 bases, the J end by 4 bases, with 7 bases between. Written as DNA, the CDR3 is TGTGCCAGCAGTGATCTTGGGTACGAGCAGTACTTC. This translates into CASSDLGYEQYF.

This clonotype was seen ten or more times. The chain uses TRBV7-2 and TRBJ2-3; the D is unclear. Germline V gene sequence: CDR1 SGHTA, CDR2 FQGNSA. The V gene lost 5 bases and the J gene lost 4 bases, with 13 bases spanning the gap. The CDR3 covers 14 residues. For the CDR3, the DNA is TGTGCCAGCAGCCCGGGTTGGTTTCCAGATACGCAGTATTTT. Translating gives CASSPGWFPDTQYF.